This is a list of T cell receptor beta chains from one sample in a study of blood T cell repertoires in COVID-19. The repertoire was sequenced with immunoSEQ multiplex PCR; TCRdb's copy has only in-frame clones and lacks some. The table has about 150,000 clones, under 80% seen once. Input material: peripheral blood. These TCRs come from a man aged 60 to 69 with acute or convalescent COVID-19. Each CDR3 is given with its conserved first and last residue. The D gene is left open where the match is weak. Clone sizes are given selectively: once, few, many, or a class where the clone is expanded.

clone size: NA
J gene: TRBJ2-3
V gene: TRBV3-1/TRBV3-2
D gene: NA
CDR3 protein: CASSQGHSTTTTDTQYF
CDR3 DNA: TGTGCCAGCAGCCAAGGCCATAGTACTACGACCACAGATACGCAGTATTTT

clone size: NA
J gene: TRBJ1-4
V gene: TRBV19
D gene: TRBD1
CDR3 protein: CASSDRAGNEKLFF
CDR3 DNA: TGTGCCAGTAGTGACAGGGCCGGAAATGAAAAACTGTTTTTT

clone size: few
J gene: TRBJ1-1
V gene: TRBV28
D gene: NA
CDR3 protein: CASSLPGVYLNTEAFF
CDR3 DNA: TGTGCCAGCAGTCTCCCCGGGGTATATTTGAACACTGAAGCTTTCTTT

clone size: NA
J gene: TRBJ2-2
V gene: TRBV7-7
D gene: TRBD2
CDR3 protein: CASSLAAGGLGELFF
CDR3 DNA: TGTGCCAGCAGCTTAGCAGCGGGAGGCTTGGGGGAGCTGTTTTTT

clone size: NA
J gene: TRBJ1-1
V gene: TRBV6-6
D gene: NA
CDR3 protein: CASRAEFPAFF
CDR3 DNA: TGTGCCAGCAGAGCGGAGTTTCCGGCTTTCTTT

clone size: NA
J gene: TRBJ2-1
V gene: TRBV6-5
D gene: NA
CDR3 protein: CASSYHTTPQGGEQFF
CDR3 DNA: TGTGCCAGCAGTTATCATACCACCCCACAGGGGGGGGAGCAGTTCTTC

clone size: few
J gene: TRBJ2-5
V gene: TRBV7-7
D gene: TRBD2
CDR3 protein: CASSPGREQETQYF
CDR3 DNA: TGTGCTAGCAGCCCCGGGAGGGAACAAGAGACCCAGTACTTC

clone size: NA
J gene: TRBJ2-5
V gene: TRBV19
D gene: TRBD2
CDR3 protein: CASSMRGLGLAQETQYF
CDR3 DNA: TGTGCCAGTAGTATGAGGGGCTTGGGACTAGCACAAGAGACCCAGTACTTC

clone size: few
J gene: TRBJ2-2
V gene: TRBV3-1/TRBV3-2
D gene: NA
CDR3 protein: CASSQVSEPSTGELFF
CDR3 DNA: TGTGCCAGCAGCCAAGTTTCGGAGCCGAGCACCGGGGAGCTGTTTTTT

clone size: NA
J gene: TRBJ1-6
V gene: TRBV28
D gene: TRBD1
CDR3 protein: CASSPGTGVKTSYNSPLHF
CDR3 DNA: TGTGCCAGCAGTCCCGGGACAGGGGTAAAAACTAGCTATAATTCACCCCTCCACTTT

clone size: NA
J gene: TRBJ2-7
V gene: TRBV6-5
D gene: TRBD1
CDR3 protein: CASRPGTGLPEQYF
CDR3 DNA: TGTGCCAGCAGACCCGGGACAGGGCTTCCCGAGCAGTACTTC

clone size: NA
J gene: TRBJ2-3
V gene: TRBV3-1/TRBV3-2
D gene: NA
CDR3 protein: CASSQGTNPTDTQYF
CDR3 DNA: TGTGCCAGCAGCCAAGGGACTAATCCCACAGATACGCAGTATTTT

clone size: few
J gene: TRBJ2-5
V gene: TRBV10-1
D gene: TRBD2
CDR3 protein: CASSSGRGGRETQYF
CDR3 DNA: TGCGCCAGCAGTAGCGGGAGAGGGGGTAGGGAGACCCAGTACTTC

clone size: once
J gene: TRBJ1-4
V gene: TRBV19
D gene: TRBD1
CDR3 protein: CASSPARTGYEKLFF
CDR3 DNA: TGTGCCAGTAGTCCGGCGCGGACAGGGTATGAAAAACTGTTTTTT

clone size: NA
J gene: TRBJ1-2
V gene: TRBV19
D gene: TRBD1
CDR3 protein: CASNTRQGPSYTF
CDR3 DNA: TGTGCCAGTAACACCCGACAGGGCCCGTCGTACACCTTC

clone size: NA
J gene: TRBJ2-7
V gene: TRBV10-2
D gene: NA
CDR3 protein: CASNGGYEQYF
CDR3 DNA: TGCGCCAGCAACGGCGGCTACGAGCAGTACTTC

clone size: NA
J gene: TRBJ1-6
V gene: TRBV11-2
D gene: NA
CDR3 protein: CASSLGVFNSPLHF
CDR3 DNA: TGTGCCAGCAGCTTAGGAGTTTTCAATTCACCCCTCCACTTT

clone size: NA
J gene: TRBJ1-1
V gene: TRBV6-5
D gene: TRBD1
CDR3 protein: CASSTGDRVTEAFF
CDR3 DNA: TGTGCCAGCAGTACCGGGGACAGGGTAACTGAAGCTTTCTTT

clone size: few
J gene: TRBJ1-6
V gene: TRBV5-1
D gene: TRBD1
CDR3 protein: CASSLRTGGLVSPLHF
CDR3 DNA: TGCGCCAGCAGCTTGCGGACAGGCGGACTTGTGTCACCCCTCCACTTT

clone size: NA
J gene: TRBJ2-7
V gene: TRBV5-1
D gene: TRBD1
CDR3 protein: CASSPDGTVFRYEQYF
CDR3 DNA: TGCGCCAGCAGCCCGGACGGGACAGTTTTCAGGTACGAGCAGTACTTC

clone size: NA
J gene: TRBJ2-3
V gene: TRBV5-1
D gene: NA
CDR3 protein: CASSLGAGATDTQYF
CDR3 DNA: TGCGCCAGCAGCTTGGGGGCAGGGGCCACAGATACGCAGTATTTT

clone size: NA
J gene: TRBJ1-1
V gene: TRBV11-2
D gene: NA
CDR3 protein: CASSLGGWATEAFF
CDR3 DNA: TGTGCCAGCAGCTTAGGAGGGTGGGCCACTGAAGCTTTCTTT

clone size: NA
J gene: TRBJ2-7
V gene: TRBV14
D gene: TRBD2
CDR3 protein: CASSLSGSWNEQYF
CDR3 DNA: TGTGCCAGCAGCCTTAGCGGGAGTTGGAACGAGCAGTACTTC

clone size: NA
J gene: TRBJ1-5
V gene: TRBV18
D gene: NA
CDR3 protein: CASSPGGVEPQHF
CDR3 DNA: TGTGCCAGCTCACCGGGGGGGGTAGAGCCCCAGCATTTT

clone size: NA
J gene: TRBJ1-1
V gene: TRBV28
D gene: NA
CDR3 protein: CASSLRGRVAAEAFF
CDR3 DNA: TGTGCCAGCAGTTTAAGGGGCAGGGTAGCCGCTGAAGCTTTCTTT

clone size: NA
J gene: TRBJ2-7
V gene: TRBV28
D gene: TRBD1
CDR3 protein: CASSRGQSYEQYF
CDR3 DNA: TGTGCCAGCAGTAGGGGACAGTCCTACGAGCAGTACTTC

clone size: once
J gene: TRBJ2-2
V gene: TRBV10-2
D gene: NA
CDR3 protein: CASSRTSGNTGELFF
CDR3 DNA: TGCGCCAGCAGCAGAACGTCGGGGAACACCGGGGAGCTGTTTTTT

clone size: NA
J gene: TRBJ1-1
V gene: TRBV28
D gene: NA
CDR3 protein: CASGANTEAFF
CDR3 DNA: TGTGCCAGCGGAGCGAACACTGAAGCTTTCTTT

clone size: many
J gene: TRBJ2-7
V gene: TRBV24-1
D gene: NA
CDR3 protein: CATSDLLSPEQYF
CDR3 DNA: TGTGCCACCAGTGATTTGCTATCTCCCGAGCAGTACTTC

clone size: NA
J gene: TRBJ2-7
V gene: TRBV30
D gene: TRBD2
CDR3 protein: CAWSVSSGSYEQYF
CDR3 DNA: TGTGCCTGGAGTGTAAGTAGCGGGAGCTACGAGCAGTACTTC

clone size: NA
J gene: TRBJ2-2
V gene: TRBV19
D gene: NA
CDR3 protein: CASSREKTTGELFF
CDR3 DNA: TGTGCCAGTAGTAGGGAGAAGACCACCGGGGAGCTGTTTTTT

clone size: once
J gene: TRBJ2-7
V gene: TRBV3-1/TRBV3-2
D gene: TRBD2
CDR3 protein: CASTPTPRAGDREQYF
CDR3 DNA: TGTGCCAGCACCCCCACCCCAAGGGCGGGAGATCGCGAGCAGTACTTC

clone size: NA
J gene: TRBJ1-5
V gene: TRBV5-6
D gene: NA
CDR3 protein: CASSLRGNQPQHF
CDR3 DNA: TGTGCCAGCAGCTTACGGGGGAATCAGCCCCAGCATTTT

clone size: NA
J gene: TRBJ2-7
V gene: TRBV7-9
D gene: NA
CDR3 protein: CASSPEEGGYEQYF
CDR3 DNA: TGTGCCAGCAGCCCTGAAGAAGGAGGCTACGAGCAGTACTTC